What follows are 10 T cell receptor beta chains derived from one specimen sequenced in a study of blood T cell repertoires in COVID-19. This table comes from immunoSEQ multiplex PCR, and its TCRdb copy is limited to in-frame clones, with some not included. The sample yields 210,000 or so clones, 75% to 85% seen once. Source material: PBMCs or T cells enriched from blood (not recorded which). The receptors here all came from a man aged 25-45 years with acute COVID-19.

The V call is TRBV4-2, the J call TRBJ2-4; the D gene is possibly TRBD2 (7 bases). CDR1 and CDR2 (germline): LGHNA, YNFKEQ. The CDR3 is 16 residues long. Trimming pared 0 bases from V and 6 bases from J, leaving 15 bases between. The DNA for the CDR3 is TGTGCCAGCAGCCAAGAAGGTACGGGGGGCGCAAACATTCAGTACTTC. It translates to CASSQEGTGGANIQYF.

The sample holds one count of this clone. The chain has TRBV6-5 and TRBJ2-1; tentatively, D is TRBD1 (5 bases). The CDR3 has 15 residues. The V gene's germline CDR1 is MNHEY and CDR2 SVGAGI. V was pared by 3 bases and J by 7 bases, with 16 bases between. In nucleotides, the CDR3 is TGTGCCAGCAGTTATCTCGCAGGGTCCATAAATGAGCAGTTCTTC. Translating it yields CASSYLAGSINEQFF.

The V and J genes are TRBV5-4 and TRBJ2-3, with D perhaps matching TRBD1 (6 bases). The germline V gene encodes CDR1 SGHNT and CDR2 YYREEE (reference sequence). This CDR3 has 16 residues. Deletions cut 4 bases from V and 2 bases from J, with 17 bases between. The CDR3 DNA sequence: TGTGCCAGCAGCGAAAACACAGGGTTACACACAGATACGCAGTATTTT. The encoded protein is CASSENTGLHTDTQYF. The full variable domain, rest sourced from reference TRBV5-4 and TRBJ2-3, is ETGVTQSPTHLIKTRGQQVTLRCSSQSGHNTVSWYQQALGQGPQFIFQYYREEENGRGNFPPRFSGLQFPNYSSELNVNALELDDSALYLCASSENTGLHTDTQYFGPGTRLTVL.

The chain links TRBV2 to TRBJ2-5; 7 bases map to TRBD1. Germline V gene data show CDR1 as SNHLY and CDR2 as FYNNEI. V dropped 7 bases and J dropped 2; count of bases not matched to a gene: 7. This CDR3 comprises 14 residues. The CDR3 DNA reads as TGTGCCAGCAAGGCGGACAGGTTTCAAGAGACCCAGTACTTC. Protein sequence: CASKADRFQETQYF.

V gene TRBV10-1 combines with J gene TRBJ1-1; D is perhaps TRBD1 (5 bases). CDR1 and CDR2 (germline): WNHNN, SYGVQD (reference sequence). Trimming pared 0 bases from V and 0 bases from J, leaving 20 bases between. The CDR3 consists of 19 residues. As DNA, the CDR3 is TGCGCCAGCAGTGAGTCTCTTAGGGACTTTGGAAGGCTGAACACTGAAGCTTTCTTT. This translates into CASSESLRDFGRLNTEAFF.

The count of this clone is one. This CDR3 is CASSGTSGGADTQYF. The DNA for the CDR3 is TGTGCCAGCTCGGGGACTAGCGGGGGAGCAGATACGCAGTATTTT. The V and J genes are TRBV18 and TRBJ2-3; 14 nucleotides agree with TRBD2. V lost 6 bases and J lost 4; bases outside the gene matches: 3. CDR3 length: 15 residues. CDR1 and CDR2 from the germline V gene are KGHSH and LQKENI. Using reference TRBV18 and TRBJ2-3 for the parts outside the CDR3, the full variable domain is NAGVMQNPRHLVRRRGQEARLRCSPMKGHSHVYWYRQLPEEGLKFMVYLQKENIIDESGMPKERFSAEFPKEGPSILRIQQVVRGDSAAYFCASSGTSGGADTQYFGPGTRLTVL.

Here the CDR3 reads CASSQDRGIGSPLHF. In nucleotides, the CDR3 is TGTGCCAGCAGCCAAGACAGGGGGATAGGATCACCCCTCCACTTT. The V and J genes are TRBV3-1 (or the pseudogene TRBV3-2) and TRBJ1-6, with TRBD1 identical over 7 bases. The CDR3 contains 15 residues. Trimming took 0 bases from V and 10 from J; bases not matched to a gene: 6. CDR1 and CDR2 (germline): LGHDT, YNNKEL (reference sequence).

This chain uses TRBV4-1 with TRBJ2-7; maybe TRBD2 (5 bases). Trimming cost V 1 base and J 7 bases, with 11 bases left between them. The germline gives CDR1 MGHRA, CDR2 YSYEKL. This CDR3 is 13 amino acids long. CDR3 DNA: TGCGCCAGCAGCCAAGGGGGAACGGGGGAGCAGTACTTC. Its translation: CASSQGGTGEQYF.

This clone has more than one count but fewer than ten. The chain recombines TRBV10-2 with TRBJ1-3, with 10 bases lining up with TRBD1. The germline V gene has CDR1 WSHSY and CDR2 SAAADI. The J segment lost 4 bases and the V segment lost 6 bases, leaving 6 bases of the junction unmatched. The CDR3 is made up of 15 amino acids. CDR3 in amino acids: CASSDRGRVGNTIYF. The CDR3 DNA sequence: TGCGCCAGCAGCGACAGGGGGCGCGTAGGAAACACCATATATTTT.

V gene TRBV7-6 combines with J gene TRBJ1-1, with 9 bases aligning to TRBD1. Trimming at V came to 0 bases and at J to 5 bases, leaving 4 bases not matched to a gene. Germline V gene data show CDR1 as SGHVS and CDR2 as FNYEAQ. The CDR3 runs 15 residues. CDR3 sequence: CASSLATGGFTEAFF. The CDR3 DNA reads as TGTGCCAGCAGCTTAGCTACAGGGGGCTTTACTGAAGCTTTCTTT.